The source of this TCR beta chain is a study of T cells in Graves' hyperthyroidism and ophthalmopathy. Template material for amplifying TCR beta CDR3 regions consisted of RNA transcripts. When the TCR CDR3 underwent first-round RT-PCR, the HTBI primer set was used. TCRdb used MiXCR to reprocess the multiplex PCR reads, holding one entry per CDR3 protein. The table has some 760,000 distinct CDR3 sequences, 13% to 15% seen once. Fresh peripheral blood, 9.5 to 10 ml of it, supplied the PBMCs. In germline, CDR1 is SGHAT, CDR2 FQNNGV. Trimming pared 5 bases from V and 4 bases from J, leaving 11 bases between. The CDR3 runs 13 residues. This clonotype was seen many times.

The source material was blood. This chain uses TRBV11-2 with TRBJ2-5, with D maybe TRBD1 (6 bases). The sequence came from a woman between 18 and 29 years old with Graves' hyperthyroidism. CDR3 DNA sequence: TGTGCCAGCAGCCGACAGGAGGTAGAGACCCAGTACTTC. Translation gives CASSRQEVETQYF.